A selection of T cell receptor beta chains follows, all from one sample in a study of T cell repertoires in cytomegalovirus infection. Using its own MiXCR run on the reads, TCRdb lists one record per CDR3 protein. The sample has about 190,000 distinct CDR3 sequences, roughly 28% seen once. Material for sequencing was PBMCs. These receptors all come from a human donor in good health (CMV status not recorded). Some clones in this sample may be carry-over from other donors' samples. Both conserved end residues are part of each CDR3. Fields, in order: clone size, J gene, V gene, D gene, CDR3 DNA, CDR3 protein. The D gene is left open where the match is weak. Clone size is not always given. Where it is, it says once, few, many or a class for expanded clones.

>-|TRBJ1-6|TRBV5-1|-
TGCGCCAGCAGCCTGGGGGACCTACAGGATTCACCCCTCCACTTT
CASSLGDLQDSPLHF
>few|TRBJ1-6|TRBV7-3|TRBD1
TGTGCCAGCAGCTTCCGCCGACAGGGGGCTGGCTCACCCCTCCACTTT
CASSFRRQGAGSPLHF
>once|TRBJ1-1|TRBV7-2|-
TGTGCCAGCAGTTCGTCGGGAAAGGGCACTGAAGCTTTCTTT
CASSSSGKGTEAFF
>many|TRBJ1-2|TRBV7-2|-
TGTGCCAGCAGCCCGCTGGGGGGGTATGGCTACACCTTC
CASSPLGGYGYTF
>-|TRBJ1-1|TRBV29-1|-
TGCAGCGTTGAAGATATCAGGGACACTGAAGCTTTCTTT
CSVEDIRDTEAFF
>-|TRBJ2-5|TRBV12-3/TRBV12-4|TRBD2
TGTGCCAGCGGGACTAGCGGTGCGGCCCAGTACTTC
CASGTSGAAQYF
>many|TRBJ1-1|TRBV7-2|-
TGTGCCAGCAGCTTAGACACCCGTACGTCTTTCTTT
CASSLDTRTSFF
>-|TRBJ2-1|TRBV12-3/TRBV12-4|TRBD1
TGTGCCAGCAGTTTTGGACAGGGTAGAGTCGATGAGCAGTTCTTC
CASSFGQGRVDEQFF
>-|TRBJ2-5|TRBV11-2|TRBD2
TGTGCCAGCAGCTTCGGACTAGCGGGGGAGATAGAGACCCAGTACTTC
CASSFGLAGEIETQYF
>few|TRBJ1-6|TRBV5-4|-
TGTGCCAGCAGCTTGGGTCGGACGTCATCCCTCCACTTT
CASSLGRTSSLHF
>few|TRBJ1-2|TRBV6-5|TRBD1
TGTGCCAGCAGTTGGACAGGGGGCTTTTCCTATGGCTACACCTTC
CASSWTGGFSYGYTF
>few|TRBJ1-6|TRBV18|TRBD1
TGTGCCAGCTCACCCCGAGGACAGGGGATAAATTCACCCCTCCACTTT
CASSPRGQGINSPLHF
>-|TRBJ1-1|TRBV5-6|TRBD1
TGTGCCAGCAGCTCGCGTGGGACAGGGAAGGAAGCTTTCTTT
CASSSRGTGKEAFF
>few|TRBJ2-7|TRBV11-1|-
TGTGCCAGCAGCTTAGGGTCCGATACCTCCTACGAGCAGTACTTC
CASSLGSDTSYEQYF
>-|TRBJ1-6|TRBV6-2/TRBV6-3|TRBD1
TGTGCCAGCAGGGGACAGGGGGAACTCCGCGGGGGATCACCCCTCCACTTT
CASRGQGELRGGSPLHF
>-|TRBJ2-3|TRBV20-1|TRBD2
TGCAGTGCTCACTTCGGACTAGCGGGGTCTCAAGGCACAGATACGCAGTATTTT
CSAHFGLAGSQGTDTQYF
>-|TRBJ2-1|TRBV20-1|TRBD1
TGCAGTGCTCCCTCAACAGGGGATTATGAGCAGTTCTTC
CSAPSTGDYEQFF
>many|TRBJ1-6|TRBV7-2|TRBD1
TGTGCCAGCAGCCCCCGGGACAGAAGCTCCTATAATTCACCCCTCCACTTT
CASSPRDRSSYNSPLHF